What follows is one T cell receptor beta chain and its context. The target antigen is unknown. This entry comes from a study of persistence of HIV-infected CD4 T cells. CDR3 length equals 17 residues. Germline-derived CDR1 and CDR2 are MNHEY and SMNVEV (reference sequence). V was clipped by 4 bases and J by 0 bases, with 13 bases between them. Anti-CD3/anti-CD28 beads served as a nonspecific positive control stimulus. Sorting selected CD4+ T cells upregulating both CD40 ligand and CD69. This was the immunoSEQ version 4 assay in survey mode. The method was immunoSEQ multiplex PCR; TCRdb's version includes in-frame clones alone and lacks a portion of them. This sample yields roughly 43,000 clones, of which roughly 92% are seen a single time; approximately 1.8% belongs to the top ten.

This receptor was identified in an adult man with HIV who was CMV-seropositive. V gene TRBV27 combines with J gene TRBJ1-6, with D perhaps TRBD1 (5 bases). The source material was CD4+ T cells sorted from PBMCs after roughly 18-hour stimulation, sampled from a patient who received antiretroviral therapy. CDR3 in amino acids: CASSSDSGGSYNSPLHF. In DNA form, the CDR3 reads TGTGCCAGCAGTTCAGACAGCGGAGGCTCCTATAATTCACCCCTCCACTTT.